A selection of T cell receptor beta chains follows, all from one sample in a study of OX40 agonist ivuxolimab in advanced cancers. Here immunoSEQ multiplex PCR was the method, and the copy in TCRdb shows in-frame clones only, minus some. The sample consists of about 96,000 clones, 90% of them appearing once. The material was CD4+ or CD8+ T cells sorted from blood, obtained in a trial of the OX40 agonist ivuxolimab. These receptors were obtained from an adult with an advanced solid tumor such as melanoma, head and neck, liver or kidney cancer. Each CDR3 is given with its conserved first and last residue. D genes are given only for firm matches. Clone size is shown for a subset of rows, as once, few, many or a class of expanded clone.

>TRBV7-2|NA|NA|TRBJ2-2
CASSPGVGTGELFF
TGTGCCAGCAGCCCCGGGGTGGGCACCGGGGAGCTGTTTTTT
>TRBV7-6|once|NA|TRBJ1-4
CASSPGVGALISEKLFF
TGTGCCAGCAGCCCAGGGGTCGGGGCTCTTATCTCTGAAAAACTGTTTTTT
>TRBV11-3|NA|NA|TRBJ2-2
CASSLDLEGNTGELFF
TGTGCCAGCAGCTTAGATCTGGAGGGGAACACCGGGGAGCTGTTTTTT
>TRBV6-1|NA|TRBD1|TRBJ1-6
CASENRGYSPLHF
TGTGCCAGTGAGAACAGGGGTTATTCACCCCTCCACTTT
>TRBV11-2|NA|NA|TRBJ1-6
CASSRPRDTSYNSPLHF
TGTGCCAGCAGTCGTCCGCGGGACACTTCCTATAATTCACCCCTCCACTTT
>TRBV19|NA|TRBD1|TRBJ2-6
CASSSGQTFSGANVLTF
TGTGCCAGTAGTTCGGGACAGACCTTTTCTGGGGCCAACGTCCTGACTTTC
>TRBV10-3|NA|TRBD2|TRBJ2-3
CAISEWGGRAPDTQYF
TGTGCCATCAGTGAGTGGGGCGGGAGGGCCCCAGATACGCAGTATTTT
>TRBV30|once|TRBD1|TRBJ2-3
CAWSSGGISTDTQYF
TGTGCCTGGAGTTCAGGGGGAATCAGCACAGATACGCAGTATTTT
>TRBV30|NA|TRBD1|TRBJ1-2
CAGDGTGYGYTF
TGTGCCGGAGACGGGACAGGCTATGGCTACACCTTC
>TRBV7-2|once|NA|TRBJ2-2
CASSSLWISGGELFF
TGTGCCAGCAGCTCTCTATGGATTAGCGGCGGGGAGCTGTTTTTT
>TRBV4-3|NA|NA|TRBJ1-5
CASSQGLGFNQPQHF
TGCGCCAGCAGCCAAGGTCTGGGGTTCAATCAGCCCCAGCATTTT
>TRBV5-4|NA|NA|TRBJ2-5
CASSLEPSSQETQYF
TGTGCCAGCAGCTTGGAACCTAGTTCGCAAGAGACCCAGTACTTC
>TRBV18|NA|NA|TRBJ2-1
CASSPTSYNEQFF
TGTGCCAGCTCACCAACGAGCTACAATGAGCAGTTCTTC
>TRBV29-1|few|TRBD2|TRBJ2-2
CSVKTSGNRELFF
TGCAGCGTTAAGACTAGCGGGAACAGGGAGCTGTTTTTT
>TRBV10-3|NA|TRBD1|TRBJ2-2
CAISPDRGRAGELFF
TGTGCCATCAGCCCCGACAGGGGAAGGGCCGGGGAGCTGTTTTTT
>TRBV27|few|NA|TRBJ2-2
CASIGRGWTGELFF
TGTGCCAGCATAGGCAGGGGCTGGACCGGGGAGCTGTTTTTT
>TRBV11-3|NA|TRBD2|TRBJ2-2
CASSSNSGKNGGELFF
TGTGCCAGCAGCTCAAACAGCGGGAAGAATGGCGGGGAGCTGTTTTTT
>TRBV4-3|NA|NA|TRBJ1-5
CASSQDRWGNQPQHF
TGCGCCAGCAGCCAAGATCGGTGGGGCAATCAGCCCCAGCATTTT
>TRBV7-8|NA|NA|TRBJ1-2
CASSQSSQGYGYTF
TGTGCCAGCAGCCAATCATCACAGGGTTATGGCTACACCTTC
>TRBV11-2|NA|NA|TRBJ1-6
CASSFRGQNSPLHF
TGTGCCAGCAGCTTCCGGGGCCAGAATTCACCCCTCCACTTT